The rows below give T cell receptor beta chains drawn from one sample of a study of T cell responses to AZD1222 COVID-19 vaccine. The method was immunoSEQ multiplex PCR; TCRdb's version includes in-frame clones alone and lacks a portion of them. The sample includes some 140,000 clones, about 91% seen only once; the top ten take 2.5% to 3.5%. This material consisted of peripheral blood, taken on day 0 of AZD1222 vaccination. The source is an adult in good health. CDR3s include the opening cysteine and the closing phenylalanine or tryptophan. The order of the fields is D gene, J gene, V gene, clone size, CDR3 DNA, CDR3 protein. D genes are given only for firm matches. The size entry is marked missing in some rows and otherwise reads once, few, many or a size class.

D gene: -
J gene: TRBJ2-7
V gene: TRBV13
clone size: -
CDR3 DNA: TGTGCCAGCAGTTCCGTACGGGGGGAGCAGTACTTC
CDR3 protein: CASSSVRGEQYF

D gene: TRBD1
J gene: TRBJ1-2
V gene: TRBV18
clone size: -
CDR3 DNA: TGTGCCAGCTCAATGACCTCTCAGGGGGCCGGCTACACCTTC
CDR3 protein: CASSMTSQGAGYTF

D gene: -
J gene: TRBJ1-6
V gene: TRBV6-2/TRBV6-3
clone size: -
CDR3 DNA: TGTGCCAGCAGTTACTCCCATGACTCTTCACCCCTCCACTTT
CDR3 protein: CASSYSHDSSPLHF

D gene: -
J gene: TRBJ1-2
V gene: TRBV6-6
clone size: -
CDR3 DNA: TGTGCCAGCAGTCCCGGTTCTAACTATGGCTACACCTTC
CDR3 protein: CASSPGSNYGYTF

D gene: -
J gene: TRBJ1-1
V gene: TRBV2
clone size: -
CDR3 DNA: TGTGCCAGTCCTAGGAGGGAGAGGTACACTGAAGCTTTCTTT
CDR3 protein: CASPRRERYTEAFF

D gene: TRBD2
J gene: TRBJ2-2
V gene: TRBV5-1
clone size: -
CDR3 DNA: TGCGCCAGCAGCTTGGAGCCTAGCGGGGGCGGGGAGCTGTTTTTT
CDR3 protein: CASSLEPSGGGELFF

D gene: -
J gene: TRBJ1-2
V gene: TRBV7-2
clone size: -
CDR3 DNA: TGTGCCAGCAGCTTTGTCAGACCTAACTATGGCTACACCTTC
CDR3 protein: CASSFVRPNYGYTF

D gene: -
J gene: TRBJ1-1
V gene: TRBV5-1
clone size: -
CDR3 DNA: TGCGCCAGCAGCTTGGTTGGATGGGACCCTCAAGGTGTGGCTGAAGCTTTCTTT
CDR3 protein: CASSLVGWDPQGVAEAFF

D gene: -
J gene: TRBJ2-7
V gene: TRBV6-5
clone size: few
CDR3 DNA: TGTGCCAGCAGTTACTCGGTGACTCTCCTCGAGCAGTACTTC
CDR3 protein: CASSYSVTLLEQYF

D gene: TRBD1
J gene: TRBJ2-2
V gene: TRBV7-3
clone size: -
CDR3 DNA: TGTGCCAGCAGCTCTTACAGGGGCGGGGAGCTGTTTTTT
CDR3 protein: CASSSYRGGELFF

D gene: TRBD2
J gene: TRBJ2-3
V gene: TRBV19
clone size: -
CDR3 DNA: TGTGCCAGTAGTAGGGGACTAGCGGGAGTGTACACAGATACGCAGTATTTT
CDR3 protein: CASSRGLAGVYTDTQYF

D gene: TRBD1
J gene: TRBJ1-5
V gene: TRBV18
clone size: -
CDR3 DNA: TGTGCCAGCTCCATTGGACAGGGGGCTTATCAGCCCCAGCATTTT
CDR3 protein: CASSIGQGAYQPQHF

D gene: -
J gene: TRBJ1-2
V gene: TRBV7-9
clone size: -
CDR3 DNA: TGTGCCAGCAGCTTTAACAGCAACTATGGCTACACCTTC
CDR3 protein: CASSFNSNYGYTF

D gene: -
J gene: TRBJ2-5
V gene: TRBV5-4
clone size: -
CDR3 DNA: TGTGCCAGCAGCGGTGAGGGGTACCAAGAGACCCAGTACTTC
CDR3 protein: CASSGEGYQETQYF

D gene: -
J gene: TRBJ1-6
V gene: TRBV6-5
clone size: -
CDR3 DNA: TGTGCCAGCAGTTACTCGAGTGGAGATTGGGGTTCACCCCTCCACTTT
CDR3 protein: CASSYSSGDWGSPLHF

D gene: -
J gene: TRBJ2-1
V gene: TRBV15
clone size: -
CDR3 DNA: TGTGCCACCAGCAGTCGGACGGTTTACAATGAGCAGTTCTTC
CDR3 protein: CATSSRTVYNEQFF

D gene: -
J gene: TRBJ1-6
V gene: TRBV5-1
clone size: once
CDR3 DNA: TGCGCCAGCAGCAGGGTGAGCTCCTATAATTCACCCCTCCACTTT
CDR3 protein: CASSRVSSYNSPLHF

D gene: TRBD2
J gene: TRBJ2-5
V gene: TRBV6-5
clone size: -
CDR3 DNA: TGTGCCAGCACACCCTGGGGGGGGGAAGAGACCCAGTACTTC
CDR3 protein: CASTPWGGEETQYF